Listed below are T cell receptor beta chains from one sample, sequenced in a study of blood T cell repertoires in COVID-19. TCRdb's copy holds only in-frame clones and misses some; the assay was immunoSEQ multiplex PCR. The table records approximately 250,000 clones, 83% of them present only once. Sequenced: peripheral blood. The receptors originated from a human donor in a cohort sampled during active COVID-19. Both conserved end residues are part of each CDR3. A D gene is named only where the DNA matches it firmly. Clone size is not always given. Where it is, it says once, few, many or a class for expanded clones.

size | J | D | V | CDR3 | DNA
once | TRBJ2-7 | TRBD2 | TRBV19 | CASSKGLAGNKEQYF | TGTGCCAGTAGTAAGGGACTAGCGGGGAATAAAGAGCAGTACTTC
- | TRBJ1-3 | - | TRBV6-5 | CASTSSANSGNTIYF | TGTGCCAGCACCTCTAGCGCGAACTCTGGAAACACCATATATTTT
- | TRBJ2-7 | TRBD1 | TRBV4-1 | CASSHLTGGVMSYEQYF | TGCGCCAGCAGCCACCTTACAGGGGGTGTGATGTCCTACGAGCAGTACTTC
- | TRBJ2-7 | - | TRBV2 | CASIYRAGYEQYF | TGTGCCAGCATATACAGGGCGGGCTACGAGCAGTACTTC
- | TRBJ1-2 | TRBD1 | TRBV5-1 | CASSPSPGQLNYGYTF | TGCGCCAGCAGTCCATCGCCGGGACAGCTAAACTATGGCTACACCTTC
few | TRBJ2-1 | TRBD2 | TRBV7-9 | CASSLSGGNNEQFF | TGTGCCAGCAGCTTAAGCGGGGGCAACAATGAGCAGTTCTTC
- | TRBJ2-1 | TRBD2 | TRBV24-1 | CATSEVRGGTSVREQFF | TGTGCCACCAGTGAGGTCCGGGGGGGAACTAGCGTAAGGGAGCAGTTCTTC
- | TRBJ1-2 | - | TRBV2 | CASSDQGISYGYTF | TGTGCCAGCAGTGACCAGGGGATCAGCTATGGCTACACCTTC
once | TRBJ2-3 | - | TRBV27 | CASSLLGRGTDTQYF | TGTGCCAGCAGTTTATTGGGACGGGGGACAGATACGCAGTATTTT
once | TRBJ2-3 | TRBD2 | TRBV6-4 | CASSDSASGGGTDTQYF | TGTGCCAGCAGTGACTCTGCTAGCGGGGGAGGAACAGATACGCAGTATTTT
once | TRBJ2-3 | - | TRBV5-5 | CASREGDTQYF | TGTGCCAGCAGAGAGGGAGATACGCAGTATTTT
- | TRBJ2-7 | TRBD1 | TRBV2 | CATALQGDLYEQYF | TGTGCCACTGCACTACAGGGGGATCTCTACGAGCAGTACTTC
- | TRBJ2-1 | - | TRBV3-1/TRBV3-2 | CASSQGRGVEQFF | TGTGCCAGCAGCCAAGGAAGGGGCGTTGAGCAGTTCTTC
- | TRBJ1-2 | - | TRBV28 | CASVDTNYGYTF | TGTGCCAGCGTCGACACGAACTATGGCTACACCTTC
- | TRBJ2-7 | TRBD1 | TRBV27 | CASSSQGGGRSLGEQYF | TGTGCCAGCAGTTCACAGGGGGGAGGTAGGTCTTTGGGCGAGCAGTACTTC
- | TRBJ2-1 | - | TRBV11-2 | CASSLEGGVDEQFF | TGTGCCAGCAGCTTAGAAGGGGGAGTCGATGAGCAGTTCTTC
- | TRBJ1-1 | - | TRBV19 | CASSAARVVGLNTEAFF | TGTGCCAGTAGTGCCGCCAGGGTCGTAGGGTTGAACACTGAAGCTTTCTTT
- | TRBJ1-1 | - | TRBV7-9 | CASSLTGQDSAFF | TGTGCCAGCAGCTTAACGGGACAAGACTCAGCTTTCTTT
- | TRBJ2-7 | - | TRBV7-2 | CASSLAVAPPYEQYF | TGTGCCAGCAGCTTAGCGGTCGCGCCCCCCTACGAGCAGTACTTC
- | TRBJ2-3 | TRBD2 | TRBV5-5 | CASSQGLAGGIDTQYF | TGTGCCAGCAGCCAAGGACTAGCCGGAGGTATAGATACGCAGTATTTT
once | TRBJ2-2 | TRBD2 | TRBV5-6 | CASSRTTSGNTGELFF | TGTGCCAGCAGCCGGACGACTAGCGGGAACACCGGGGAGCTGTTTTTT
few | TRBJ2-3 | TRBD2 | TRBV6-4 | CASKTTSGADTQYF | TGTGCCTCAAAGACCACTAGCGGGGCAGATACGCAGTATTTT
- | TRBJ1-2 | - | TRBV10-1 | CASSESREGYTF | TGCGCCAGCAGTGAGTCGAGGGAAGGCTACACCTTC
- | TRBJ2-3 | - | TRBV6-5 | CASMRASTDTQYF | TGTGCCAGCATGAGGGCTAGCACAGATACGCAGTATTTT
- | TRBJ2-6 | - | TRBV5-4 | CASSLVVGGSGANVLTF | TGTGCCAGCAGCTTGGTGGTGGGGGGCTCTGGGGCCAACGTCCTGACTTTC
- | TRBJ2-7 | TRBD1 | TRBV28 | CASSLYDRAYEQYF | TGTGCCAGCAGTTTATACGACAGGGCCTACGAGCAGTACTTC
many | TRBJ1-5 | - | TRBV7-9 | CASSLGDITAQHF | TGTGCCAGCAGCTTAGGGGACATAACGGCCCAGCATTTT